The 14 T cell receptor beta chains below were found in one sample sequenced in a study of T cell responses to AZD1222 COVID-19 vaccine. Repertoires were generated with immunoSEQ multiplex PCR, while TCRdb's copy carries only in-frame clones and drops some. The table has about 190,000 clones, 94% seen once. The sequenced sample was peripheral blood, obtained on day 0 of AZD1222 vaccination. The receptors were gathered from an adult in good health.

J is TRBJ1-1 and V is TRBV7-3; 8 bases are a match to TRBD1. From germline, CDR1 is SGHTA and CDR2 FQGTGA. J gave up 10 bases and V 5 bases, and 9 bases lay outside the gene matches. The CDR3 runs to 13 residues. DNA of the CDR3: TGTGCCAGCAGCCCAACCCGACAGGGGACAGCTTTCTTT. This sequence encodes CASSPTRQGTAFF.

The CDR3 sequence is CASSQTGGDGYTF. For the CDR3, the DNA is TGTGCCAGCAGCCAGACAGGGGGCGATGGCTACACCTTC. This chain joins TRBV5-4 and TRBJ1-2; 10 nucleotides match TRBD1. Trimming removed 4 bases from V and 6 bases from J; junction bases left unmatched: 3. The V gene's germline CDR1 is SGHNT and CDR2 YYREEE (reference sequence). The CDR3 is 13 residues long.

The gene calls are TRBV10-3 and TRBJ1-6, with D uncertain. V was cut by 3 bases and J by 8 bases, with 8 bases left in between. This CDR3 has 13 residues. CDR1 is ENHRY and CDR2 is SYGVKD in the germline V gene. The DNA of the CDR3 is TGTGCCATCAGTGACGTACGCGATTCACCCCTCCACTTT. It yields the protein CAISDVRDSPLHF.

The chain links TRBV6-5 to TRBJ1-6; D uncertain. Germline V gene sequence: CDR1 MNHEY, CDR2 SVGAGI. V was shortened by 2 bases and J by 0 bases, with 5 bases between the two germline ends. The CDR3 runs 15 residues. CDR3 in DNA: TGTGCCAGCAGTTACGGCAGCTCCTATAATTCACCCCTCCACTTT. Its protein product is CASSYGSSYNSPLHF.

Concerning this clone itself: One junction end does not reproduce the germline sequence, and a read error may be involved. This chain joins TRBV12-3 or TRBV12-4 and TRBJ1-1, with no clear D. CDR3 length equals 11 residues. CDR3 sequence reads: CATQVKTEAFF. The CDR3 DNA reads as TGTGCCACCCAGGTGAAGACTGAAGCTTTCTTT.

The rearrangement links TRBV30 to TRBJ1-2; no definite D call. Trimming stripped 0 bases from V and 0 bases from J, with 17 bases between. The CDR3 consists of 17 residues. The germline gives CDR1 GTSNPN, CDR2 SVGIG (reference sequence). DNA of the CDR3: TGTGCCTGGAGTGTACTCCGCCACACGACCCCTAACTATGGCTACACCTTC. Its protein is CAWSVLRHTTPNYGYTF.

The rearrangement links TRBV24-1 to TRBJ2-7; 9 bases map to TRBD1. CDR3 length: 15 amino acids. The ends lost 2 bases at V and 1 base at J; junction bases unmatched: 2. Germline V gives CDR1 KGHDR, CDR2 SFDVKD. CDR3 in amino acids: CATSDSGTGSYEQYF. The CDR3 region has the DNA TGTGCCACCAGTGATTCCGGGACAGGGTCCTACGAGCAGTACTTC.

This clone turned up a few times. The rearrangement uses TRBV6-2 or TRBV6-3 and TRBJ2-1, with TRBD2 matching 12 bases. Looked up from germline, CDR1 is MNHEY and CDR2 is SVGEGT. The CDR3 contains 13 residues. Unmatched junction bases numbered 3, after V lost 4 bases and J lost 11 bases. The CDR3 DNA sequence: TGTGCCAGCAGTTCCGGACTAGCGGGAAAGCAGTTCTTC. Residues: CASSSGLAGKQFF.

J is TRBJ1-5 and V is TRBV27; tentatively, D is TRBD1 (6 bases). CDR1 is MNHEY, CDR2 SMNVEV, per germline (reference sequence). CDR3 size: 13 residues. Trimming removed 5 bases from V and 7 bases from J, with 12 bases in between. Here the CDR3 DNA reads TGTGCCAGCAGTCCCCCGGGGGCACAGCCCCAGCATTTT. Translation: CASSPPGAQPQHF.

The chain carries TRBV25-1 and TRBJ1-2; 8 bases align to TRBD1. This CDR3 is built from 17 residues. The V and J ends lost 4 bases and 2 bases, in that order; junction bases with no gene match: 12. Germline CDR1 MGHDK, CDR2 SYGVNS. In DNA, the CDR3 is TGTGCCAGCAGTGCCCCGGGACAGGTCTCCAAAAACTATGGCTACACCTTC. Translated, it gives CASSAPGQVSKNYGYTF.

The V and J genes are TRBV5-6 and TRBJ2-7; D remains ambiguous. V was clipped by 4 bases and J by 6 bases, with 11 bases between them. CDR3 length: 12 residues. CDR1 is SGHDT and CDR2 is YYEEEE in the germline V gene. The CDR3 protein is CASSPTAGEQYF. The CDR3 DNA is TGTGCCAGCAGCCCGACCGCCGGCGAGCAGTACTTC.

This CDR3 is CASSVGIWSQDHGYTF. The CDR3 DNA is TGTGCCAGCAGCGTAGGTATTTGGTCACAGGACCATGGCTACACCTTC. The chain combines TRBV9 with TRBJ1-2, with D perhaps TRBD1 (5 bases). The V gene's germline CDR1 is SGDLS and CDR2 YYNGEE. This CDR3 is 16 amino acids long. The V gene lost 0 bases and the J gene lost 6 bases, with 18 bases spanning the gap.

Here the CDR3 DNA reads TGTGCCAGTAGTATAGCCGCCTCCGGAAACACCATATATTTT. It translates to CASSIAASGNTIYF. The chain carries TRBV19 and TRBJ1-3; D uncertain. Between the trimmed V and J ends, which lost 1 base and 4 bases, there was a span of 8 bases. This CDR3 comprises 14 residues. Germline CDR1 reads LNHDA; CDR2 reads SQIVND (reference sequence).

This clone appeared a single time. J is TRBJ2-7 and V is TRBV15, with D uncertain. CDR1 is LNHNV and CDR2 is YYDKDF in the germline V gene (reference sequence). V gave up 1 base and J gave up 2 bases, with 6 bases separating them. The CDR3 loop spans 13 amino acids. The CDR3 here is CATSRAVAYEQYF. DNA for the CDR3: TGTGCCACCAGCAGAGCAGTAGCCTACGAGCAGTACTTC.